The clone carrying this TCR beta chain was detected many times. Its antigen is currently unknown. Patients had received no treatment of any kind before thyroid surgery. Per germline, CDR1 MNHNS and CDR2 SASEGT. V shed 0 bases and J 7 bases; nucleotides not matched to a gene: 3. The CDR3 runs to 14 residues. The entry originates in a study of metastatic and nonmetastatic thyroid tumors. Looking at the study overall: The comparison covered peripheral blood and tumor or nodule tissue in malignant and benign thyroid patients. Study-level points and caveats: Benign nodules reportedly had significantly lower TCR beta diversity than malignant thyroid tumors in blood and tumor.

Per the original methods: A distant-metastasis classifier for papillary thyroid cancer was built using CDR3 differences across clinicopathological groups. TCRdb ran MiXCR on the PCR reads. TCRdb's processing, not the authors', yielded these V and J calls. The sample consists of approximately 15,000 clones, 25% to 30% of them appearing once. The origin of this receptor is a male donor with papillary thyroid cancer or a benign thyroid nodule (not recorded which). Some clones in this sample may be carry-over from other donors' samples. The V gene is TRBV6-1, the J gene TRBJ2-3, with 8 bases that match TRBD2. Sequencing was carried out using tumor tissue. As DNA, the CDR3 is TGTGCCAGCAGTGAAGCTGGACTAGCCTATACGCAGTATTTT. It is translated as CASSEAGLAYTQYF.